Below are 22 T cell receptor beta chains sequenced from a single sample in a study of blood T cell repertoires in COVID-19. TCRdb's copy holds only in-frame clones and misses some; the assay was immunoSEQ multiplex PCR. Of about 200,000 clones detected, approximately 80% appear once; the ten largest clones hold about 7.8%. Source material: peripheral blood. These receptors all stem from a woman aged 80 or older with COVID-19, enrolled during active disease.

The V gene is TRBV5-1, the J gene TRBJ2-3; 7 nucleotides line up with TRBD1. CDR1 SGHRS and CDR2 YFSETQ come from the germline V gene. The CDR3 is 16 amino acids. Losses at the gene ends were 4 bases for V and 5 bases for J; bases not matched to a gene: 13. CDR3 sequence: CASSPRGQGVGDTQYF. In DNA form, the CDR3 reads TGCGCCAGCAGCCCCCGCGGGCAGGGGGTGGGAGATACGCAGTATTTT. Drawing the rest from reference TRBV5-1 and TRBJ2-3, the complete variable domain is KAGVTQTPRYLIKTRGQQVTLSCSPISGHRSVSWYQQTPGQGLQFLFEYFSETQRNKGNFPGRFSGRQFSNSRSEMNVSTLELGDSALYLCASSPRGQGVGDTQYFGPGTRLTVL.

The chain links TRBV4-1 to TRBJ2-1; 7 nucleotides align to TRBD2. CDR3 length: 17 amino acids. Germline lookup yields CDR1 MGHRA and CDR2 YSYEKL. After removal of 0 bases from V and 7 bases from J, the junction contained 12 bases not matched to a gene. CDR3 nucleotide sequence: TGCGCCAGCAGCCAAGATCCGACTGGGGGGGGAGGGAATGAGCAGTTCTTC. Translating gives CASSQDPTGGGGNEQFF.

In the case of this clone: The same CDR3 can be traced to other DNA sequences in this sample. The V and J genes are TRBV5-1 and TRBJ1-4; D gene unclear. The V and J ends lost 4 bases and 7 bases respectively, with 11 bases between them. CDR1 is SGHRS and CDR2 is YFSETQ in the germline V gene. The CDR3 extends over 13 amino acids. The CDR3 loop is CASSLSGVEKLFF. DNA of the CDR3: TGCGCCAGCAGCCTTAGCGGGGTTGAAAAACTGTTTTTT.

This chain joins TRBV27 and TRBJ1-3; 10 bases line up with TRBD1. The J segment lost 2 bases and the V segment lost 5 bases, leaving 3 bases of the junction unmatched. This CDR3 has 15 amino acids. CDR1 MNHEY and CDR2 SMNVEV come from the germline V gene (reference sequence). This chain's CDR3 is CASSPTGGTGNTIYF. In DNA form, the CDR3 reads TGTGCCAGCAGTCCGACAGGGGGCACTGGAAACACCATATATTTT.

This sequence joins TRBV5-1 and TRBJ1-1; no clear D. The germline V and J ends were trimmed by 3 bases and 3 bases, with 12 bases remaining between them. The length of the CDR3 is 14 residues. Per germline, CDR1 SGHRS and CDR2 YFSETQ. CDR3 sequence (DNA): TGCGCCAGCAGCTCCCGGGATGCTGACACTGAAGCTTTCTTT. Amino acid sequence: CASSSRDADTEAFF.

The chain carries TRBV11-2 and TRBJ2-2, with unresolved D. The V gene's germline CDR1 is SGHAT and CDR2 FQNNGV. V was clipped by 4 bases and J by 6 bases, with 9 bases between them. This CDR3 region has 13 residues. The CDR3 DNA reads TGTGCCAGCAGCTCGGTGGTGGCCGGGGAGCTGTTTTTT. Its translation: CASSSVVAGELFF.

The genes are TRBV5-1 and TRBJ2-3, with a possible D match to TRBD2 (6 bases). V was trimmed by 4 bases and J by 5 bases, leaving 23 bases between them. Germline-derived CDR1 and CDR2 are SGHRS and YFSETQ. The CDR3 totals 17 residues. Written as DNA, the CDR3 is TGCGCCAGCAGCCTGGGGCCGACTAGTCGGCAGGGAGATACGCAGTATTTT. Translated: CASSLGPTSRQGDTQYF.

The CDR3 spells CTSSSGLAGGTGELFF. For the CDR3, the DNA is TGCACCAGCTCTTCCGGACTAGCGGGAGGGACCGGGGAGCTGTTTTTT. The chain links TRBV1 to TRBJ2-2; no check of the table's D call, TRBD2, against the DNA was made. TRBV1 is a pseudogene locus. The CDR3 contains 16 residues.

J is TRBJ1-5 and V is TRBV6-5, with D tentatively TRBD1 (6 bases). Germline CDR1 and CDR2: MNHEY and SVGAGI. The CDR3 loop spans 14 amino acids. Deletions cut 2 bases from V and 7 bases from J, with 12 bases between. The CDR3 loop reads CASSYPQGSQPQHF. The CDR3 coding sequence is TGTGCCAGCAGTTACCCGCAGGGGTCCCAGCCCCAGCATTTT.

The chain combines TRBV5-1 with TRBJ1-2, with D perhaps matching TRBD1 (6 bases). The V end was cut by 4 bases, the J end by 8 bases, with 15 bases between. Germline CDR1 reads SGHRS; CDR2 reads YFSETQ. The CDR3 sequence is 13 residues long. The CDR3 protein is CASSVDSLLGYTF. CDR3 nucleotide sequence: TGCGCCAGCAGCGTGGACAGCCTCCTCGGCTACACCTTC.

CDR3 residues: CASIARGSYEQYF. In DNA, the CDR3 is TGTGCCAGCATCGCGCGGGGCTCCTACGAGCAGTACTTC. The chain links TRBV6-5 to TRBJ2-7; possibly TRBD2 for D (6 bases). The length of the CDR3 is 13 residues. The germline V gene encodes CDR1 MNHEY and CDR2 SVGAGI. V was clipped by 7 bases and J by 0 bases, with 10 bases between them.

The CDR3 loop reads CASTFPSGGPTDTQYF. DNA for the CDR3: TGTGCCAGCACCTTTCCTAGCGGAGGTCCCACAGATACGCAGTATTTT. The chain carries TRBV5-6 and TRBJ2-3, with 7 nucleotides matching TRBD2. Germline V gene data show CDR1 as SGHDT and CDR2 as YYEEEE. CDR3 length: 16 amino acids. Unmatched junction bases numbered 12, after V lost 6 bases and J lost 2 bases.

The chain uses TRBV6-6 and TRBJ2-3, with 10 bases that match TRBD1. V gave up 2 bases and J gave up 4 bases; unmatched junction bases: 6. This CDR3 contains 16 residues. Germline assignment: CDR1 MNHNY and CDR2 SVGAGI (reference sequence). Here the CDR3 DNA reads TGTGCCAGCAGTTACCGTGGGACAGGGGACTCAGATACGCAGTATTTT. Encoded protein: CASSYRGTGDSDTQYF.

CDR3 loop: CASSTSHRVRVYNEQFF. The CDR3 DNA reads as TGTGCCAGTAGTACTTCTCACAGGGTTCGGGTCTACAATGAGCAGTTCTTC. This rearrangement joins TRBV19 to TRBJ2-1; a weak D match, TRBD1 (6 bases). Trimming left V 4 bases short and J 3 bases short, with 19 bases between. CDR3 length: 17 residues. Per germline, CDR1 LNHDA and CDR2 SQIVND (reference sequence).

The genes are TRBV5-4 and TRBJ2-1; D unresolved. Germline V gives CDR1 SGHNT, CDR2 YYREEE (reference sequence). The CDR3 runs 14 residues. V lost 4 bases to trimming and J lost 9 bases, with 17 bases between them. CDR3: CASSPINSPGEQFF. The CDR3, as DNA: TGTGCCAGCAGCCCCATTAACTCCCCCGGTGAGCAGTTCTTC.

The chain recombines TRBV7-3 with TRBJ2-1; possibly TRBD2 for D (5 bases). Germline values: CDR1 SGHTA, CDR2 FQGTGA. The length of the CDR3 is 16 residues. Trimming stripped 1 base from V and 7 bases from J, with 17 bases between. DNA for the CDR3: TGTGCCAGCAGCTTAAGCGGGTCCGCCCCGCAGAATGAGCAGTTCTTC. Amino acids: CASSLSGSAPQNEQFF. Filled out from reference TRBV7-3 and TRBJ2-1, the complete variable domain reads GAGVSQTPSNKVTEKGKYVELRCDPISGHTALYWYRQSLGQGPEFLIYFQGTGAADDSGLPNDRFFAVRPEGSVSTLKIQRTERGDSAVYLCASSLSGSAPQNEQFFGPGTRLTVL.

The V gene is TRBV4-1, the J gene TRBJ2-1; D may be TRBD1 (6 bases). V lost 5 bases, J lost 3 bases, and 17 bases lay in between. CDR3 length: 16 residues. From germline, CDR1 is MGHRA and CDR2 YSYEKL. Here the CDR3 reads CASSVDPGHLYNEQFF. The DNA for the CDR3 is TGCGCCAGCAGCGTAGACCCGGGACACCTCTACAATGAGCAGTTCTTC.

CDR3 nucleotides: TGTGCCAGCTCACCGCGACTAGCGGGAGGGCGCCCCGGGGAGCTGTTTTTT. Translating gives CASSPRLAGGRPGELFF. V usage is TRBV18 and J usage is TRBJ2-2; the match to TRBD2 covers 14 bases. Germline V gene lookup returns CDR1 KGHSH and CDR2 LQKENI. The CDR3 contains 17 residues. V trimming: 3 bases; J trimming: 6 bases; junction bases outside the gene matches: 6. Full variable domain (remainder filled in from reference TRBV18 and TRBJ2-2): NAGVMQNPRHLVRRRGQEARLRCSPMKGHSHVYWYRQLPEEGLKFMVYLQKENIIDESGMPKERFSAEFPKEGPSILRIQQVVRGDSAAYFCASSPRLAGGRPGELFFGEGSRLTVL.

The chain carries TRBV5-6 and TRBJ1-5; 9 bases map to TRBD1. Germline CDR1 reads SGHDT; CDR2 reads YYEEEE. This CDR3 is 16 amino acids long. With 2 bases clipped from V and 6 bases from J, the junction kept 9 bases outside the gene matches. The CDR3 sequence is CASSLQTTGGIQPQHF. CDR3 nucleotide sequence: TGTGCCAGCAGCTTACAAACCACAGGGGGCATTCAGCCCCAGCATTTT.

This sequence joins TRBV18 and TRBJ2-7; 8 bases map to TRBD2. The germline gives CDR1 KGHSH, CDR2 LQKENI. The J segment lost 2 bases and the V segment lost 3 bases, leaving 6 bases of the junction unmatched. There are 15 residues in the CDR3. Here the CDR3 reads CASSPSREGTYEQYF. The CDR3 nucleotides are TGTGCCAGCTCACCCTCTCGGGAGGGAACCTACGAGCAGTACTTC.

The CDR3 protein is CASSLRASGSGELFF. CDR3 nucleotide sequence: TGCGCCAGCAGCCTGAGGGCTAGCGGGAGCGGGGAGCTGTTTTTT. The V gene is TRBV5-1, the J gene TRBJ2-2, with TRBD2 matching over 10 bases. V shed 4 bases and J 7 bases; nucleotides not matched to a gene: 7. Germline-derived CDR1 and CDR2 are SGHRS and YFSETQ. The CDR3 runs to 15 residues.

The V and J genes are TRBV5-1 and TRBJ2-7; unclear D gene. The V and J ends lost 2 bases and 6 bases respectively, with 15 bases between them. Germline V CDR1 and CDR2: SGHRS, YFSETQ. This CDR3 has 14 residues. Here the CDR3 reads CASSFEARVGEQYF. CDR3 DNA sequence: TGCGCCAGCAGCTTCGAAGCTCGGGTTGGCGAGCAGTACTTC.